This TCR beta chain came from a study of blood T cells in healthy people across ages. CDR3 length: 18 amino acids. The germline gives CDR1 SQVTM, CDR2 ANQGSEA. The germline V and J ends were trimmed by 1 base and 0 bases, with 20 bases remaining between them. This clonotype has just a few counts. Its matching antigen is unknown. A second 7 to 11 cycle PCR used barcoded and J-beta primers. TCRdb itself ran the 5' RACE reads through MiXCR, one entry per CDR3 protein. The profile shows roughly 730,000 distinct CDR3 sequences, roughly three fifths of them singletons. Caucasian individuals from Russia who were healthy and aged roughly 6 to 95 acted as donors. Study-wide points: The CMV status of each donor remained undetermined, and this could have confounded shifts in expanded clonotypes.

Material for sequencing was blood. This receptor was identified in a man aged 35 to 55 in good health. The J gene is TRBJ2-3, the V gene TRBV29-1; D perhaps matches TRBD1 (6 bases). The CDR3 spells CSVEGLGANFSSTDTQYF. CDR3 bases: TGCAGCGTTGAAGGTCTGGGGGCAAACTTCTCTAGCACAGATACGCAGTATTTT.